One TCR beta chain is described in this entry. This clone appeared a single time. There is no known antigen for this receptor. No base qualities exist here, and no much larger clone lies one base off it. This entry comes from a study of blood T cell repertoires in COVID-19 (dated by TCRdb to 2018 to 2020). Study-level background: Samples from collaborators originated in the United States, Italy and Spain and spanned both the acute and convalescent phases of COVID-19. Where available, HLA class I and class II types were obtained from metadata supplied by the sample provider rather than from assay-based typing. Samples came from the ongoing ImmuneRACE study (first 160 participants) plus 1,254 subjects from 6 global collaborators. Sample metadata almost always included a de-identified subject ID, COVID-19 status, age in years and sex. The prospective study material was composed of cDNA or gDNA derived from T cells, B-cell-depleted T cells, or PBMCs. Subjects who had been exposed to COVID-19, were actively infected with it, or had recovered from it provided the deeply sampled blood TCRbeta repertoires that made up the dataset. The repertoires were made available in a free public database intended to serve as a resource for research on the immune response to SARS-CoV-2. What the authors observed across the whole study: The quantity of clinical and demographic metadata differed by source and by participant and was supplied without curation.

Samples from volunteer blood donors who had recovered from COVID-19 were contributed by a second Seattle source. Collaborating institutions collected whole blood in K2EDTA tubes following their own protocols. For TCRbeta analysis, collaborators shipped samples in one of three forms: frozen whole blood, isolated PBMCs, or DNA extracted from either of those sample types. TCRbeta CDR3 regions were amplified from genomic DNA using the immunoSEQ Assay, a bias-controlled multiplex PCR. Per the original workflow: Within the assay, amplification of reference gene primers was used to estimate how many nucleated cells each sample contained. To quantify the absolute abundance of each unique TCRbeta CDR3 rearrangement, sequence reads were collapsed and filtered. For each sample, productive Simpson clonality was calculated as the square root of Simpson's diversity index over productive rearrangements. TCRdb's version of the immuneACCESS table is confined to in-frame rearrangements and falls short of the full clone set. An unresolved V gene accounts for under half of the shortfall where checked; the remainder is of unknown origin. V and J calls and clone size are as listed in that table; D and trimming were resolved from the DNA. For this sample there are more than 250,000 clones; 83% appear just once. The top ten clonotypes cover about 4.5% of the sample.

The CDR3 numbers 14 residues from cysteine through phenylalanine. The sequence is cut down to CDR3 DNA, 42 bases in frame from base 1. Compared with germline, V lacks 5 bases and J lacks 8 bases; bases without a gene match: 7. According to the germline V gene (reference sequence), CDR1 reads LNHNV and CDR2 reads YYDKDF. The chain employs TRBV15 and TRBJ2-1; TRBD1 fits 9 bases in the junction. The source of this sequence is a man in his 60s who had recovered from COVID-19. Input material: peripheral blood. The CDR3 reads CATSPRDRVDEQFF. The DNA sequence is given as TGTGCCACCAGCCCACGGGACAGGGTAGATGAGCAGTTCTTC. Extended through the reference TRBV15 and TRBJ2-1 proteins, this CDR3 yields the full variable domain: DAMVIQNPRYQVTQFGKPVTLSCSQTLNHNVMYWYQQKSSQAPKLLFHYYDKDFNNEADTPDNFQSRRPNTSFCFLDIRSPGLGDTAMYLCATSPRDRVDEQFFGPGTRLTVL.